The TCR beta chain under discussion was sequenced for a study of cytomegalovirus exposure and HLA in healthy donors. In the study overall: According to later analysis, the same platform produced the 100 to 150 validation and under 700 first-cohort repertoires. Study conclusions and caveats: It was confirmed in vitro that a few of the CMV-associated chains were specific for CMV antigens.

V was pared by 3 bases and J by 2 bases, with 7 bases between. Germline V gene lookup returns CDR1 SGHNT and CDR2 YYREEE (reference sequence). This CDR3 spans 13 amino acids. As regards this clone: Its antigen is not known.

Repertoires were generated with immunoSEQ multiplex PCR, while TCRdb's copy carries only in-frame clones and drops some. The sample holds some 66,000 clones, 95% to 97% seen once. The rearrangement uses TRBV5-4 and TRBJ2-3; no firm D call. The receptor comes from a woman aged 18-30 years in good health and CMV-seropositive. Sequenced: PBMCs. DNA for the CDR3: TGTGCCAGCAGCTCGCGAGACACAGATACGCAGTATTTT. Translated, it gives CASSSRDTDTQYF.